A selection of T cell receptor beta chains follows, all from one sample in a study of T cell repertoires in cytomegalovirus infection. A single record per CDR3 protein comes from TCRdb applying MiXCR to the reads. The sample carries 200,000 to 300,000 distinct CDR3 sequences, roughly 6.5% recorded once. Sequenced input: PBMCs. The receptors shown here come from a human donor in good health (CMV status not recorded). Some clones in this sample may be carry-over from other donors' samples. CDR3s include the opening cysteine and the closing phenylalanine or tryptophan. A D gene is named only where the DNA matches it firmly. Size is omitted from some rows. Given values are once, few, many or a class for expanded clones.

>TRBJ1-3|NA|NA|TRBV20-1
TGCAGTGCTAGAGAACCACCAGGGAAACCATCTGGAAACACCATATATTTT
CSAREPPGKPSGNTIYF
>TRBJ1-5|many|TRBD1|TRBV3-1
TGTGCCAGCAGCCCTTCGGGACGCGCTGACAGGGTGAAGCAGCCCCAGCATTTT
CASSPSGRADRVKQPQHF
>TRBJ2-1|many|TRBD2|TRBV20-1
TGCAGTGCTAGTAGCGGGGGGGCTTTCAATGAGCAGTTCTTC
CSASSGGAFNEQFF
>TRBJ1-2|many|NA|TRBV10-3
TGTGCCATCAGTGGGGCAGGGACCTATGGCTACACCTTC
CAISGAGTYGYTF
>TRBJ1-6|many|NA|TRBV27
TGTGCCAGCAGTTTTTTTCCTCCGGGAGAGGGTAATTCACCCCTCCACTTT
CASSFFPPGEGNSPLHF
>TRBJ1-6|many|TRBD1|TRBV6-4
TGTGCCAGCAGGCCCTCGGGACAGGGCAATTCACCCCTCCACTTT
CASRPSGQGNSPLHF
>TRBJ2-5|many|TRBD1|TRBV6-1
TGTGCCAGCAGTGACAGGGGGCGCAGGGAGACCCAGTACTTC
CASSDRGRRETQYF
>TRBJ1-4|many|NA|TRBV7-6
TGTGCCAGCAGCCGGTACAGGGACGCAACTAATGAAAAACTGTTTTTT
CASSRYRDATNEKLFF
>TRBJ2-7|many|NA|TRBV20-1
TGCAGTGCTAGTCCACCCACCGGGACCCCATCCGAGCAGTACTTC
CSASPPTGTPSEQYF
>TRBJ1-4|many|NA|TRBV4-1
TGCGCCAGCAGCCAAGGTACGGCTGCAACTAATGAAAAACTGTTTTTT
CASSQGTAATNEKLFF
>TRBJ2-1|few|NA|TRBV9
TGTGCCAGCAGCGTAGATGAGTACAATGAGCAGTTCTTC
CASSVDEYNEQFF
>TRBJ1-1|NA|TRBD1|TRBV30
TGTGCCTGGACCCAGGACAGGGCGAGGGACACTGAAGCTTTCTTT
CAWTQDRARDTEAFF
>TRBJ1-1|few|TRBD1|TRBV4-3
TGCGCCAGCAGCCAGGATAGACAGGGAGGGACTGAAGCTTTCTTT
CASSQDRQGGTEAFF
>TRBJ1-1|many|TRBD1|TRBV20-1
TGCAGTGCCCCCAAGGGCGACAGGGACACTGAAGCTTTCTTT
CSAPKGDRDTEAFF
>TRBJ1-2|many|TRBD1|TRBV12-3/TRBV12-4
TGTGCCAGCAGTCCCCCAGGGGGCGATGGCTACACCTTC
CASSPPGGDGYTF
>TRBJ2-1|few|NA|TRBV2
TGTGCCACTACAGGTTCTCTTTCCTACAATGAGCAGTTCTTC
CATTGSLSYNEQFF
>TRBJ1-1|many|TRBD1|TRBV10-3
TGTGCCACGACGACATGGACAGGGGAGGCTGAAGCTTTCTTT
CATTTWTGEAEAFF
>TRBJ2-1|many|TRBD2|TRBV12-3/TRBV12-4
TGTGCCAGCAGTTTTGCTAGCGGGTACAATGAGCAGTTCTTC
CASSFASGYNEQFF
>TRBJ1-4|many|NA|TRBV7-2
TGTGCCAGCAGCTTAGGAACAGGGATTAATGAAAAACTGTTTTTT
CASSLGTGINEKLFF
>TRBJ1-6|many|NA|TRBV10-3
TGTGCCATCAGTGATACGGGGAGGGACAAAAATTCACCCCTCCACTTT
CAISDTGRDKNSPLHF
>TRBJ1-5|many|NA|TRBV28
TGTGCCAGCACCTCCCCGGGGGGGGATCAGCCCCAGCATTTT
CASTSPGGDQPQHF
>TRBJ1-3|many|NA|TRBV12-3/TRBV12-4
TGTGCCAGCAGCCCGCATCGGAGCTCTGGAAACACCATATATTTT
CASSPHRSSGNTIYF
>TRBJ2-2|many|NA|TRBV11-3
TGTGCCAGTCAATGGGGAGCGGGCACCGGGGAGCTGTTTTTT
CASQWGAGTGELFF
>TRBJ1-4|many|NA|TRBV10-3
TGTGCCATCAGTGAGTCGACCGGGGAGGCTAATGAAAAACTGTTTTTT
CAISESTGEANEKLFF
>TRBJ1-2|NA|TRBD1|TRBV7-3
TGTGCCAGCAGTACCGACAGGGGCTATGGCTACACCTTC
CASSTDRGYGYTF
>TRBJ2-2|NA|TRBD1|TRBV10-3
TGTGCCATCAGTGAGGGTTTCGGGGACAGGTCGAACACCGGGGAGCTGTTTTTT
CAISEGFGDRSNTGELFF
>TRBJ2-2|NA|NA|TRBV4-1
TGCGCCAGCAGCCAAGAATACTCTTTGAACACCGGGGAGCTGTTTTTT
CASSQEYSLNTGELFF